The rows below give T cell receptor beta chains drawn from one sample of a study of blood T cell repertoires in COVID-19. Produced via immunoSEQ multiplex PCR; TCRdb's table is partial and in-frame only. Of under 200,000 clones listed, around nine tenths are singletons. Material for sequencing was peripheral blood. Every receptor here comes from a man aged 50 to 59 with acute or convalescent COVID-19. The CDR3 runs from the conserved cysteine through the conserved F or W. D genes are given only for firm matches. Part of the rows lack a size; the others show once, few, many or a class for expanded clones.

d_call,j_call,v_call,clone_size,cdr3_nt,cdr3_aa
-,TRBJ1-5,TRBV5-1,-,TGCGCCAGCAGACCGATGAGGACAGAAAGGAATCAGCCCCAGCATTTT,CASRPMRTERNQPQHF
-,TRBJ2-1,TRBV24-1,once,TGTGCCACCAGTGACCCTAGTATTGAGCAGTTCTTC,CATSDPSIEQFF
-,TRBJ1-4,TRBV10-1,-,TGCGCCGGCCCAGGGGATTCTAATGAAAAACTGTTTTTT,CAGPGDSNEKLFF
-,TRBJ2-1,TRBV6-5,once,TGTGCCAGCAGCACGACAGTGGATCTCTACAATGAGCAGTTCTTC,CASSTTVDLYNEQFF
-,TRBJ2-1,TRBV4-1,-,TGCGCCAGCAGCCAGTATACAGACAATGAGCAGTTCTTC,CASSQYTDNEQFF
TRBD1,TRBJ1-2,TRBV5-4,-,TGTGCCAGCAGCTCCCGGGACAGGGACTATGGCTACACCTTC,CASSSRDRDYGYTF
-,TRBJ1-1,TRBV5-1,-,TGCGCCAGCAGCTTGAACGGGTATACTGAAGCTTTCTTT,CASSLNGYTEAFF
TRBD1,TRBJ1-2,TRBV10-3,-,TGTGCCATCGCACGACGAACAGGGGGCAATGGCTACACCTTC,CAIARRTGGNGYTF
-,TRBJ1-1,TRBV7-2,once,TGTGCCAGCAGCCCCAAGGACATAGTACCGCACACTGAAGCTTTCTTT,CASSPKDIVPHTEAFF
-,TRBJ1-1,TRBV7-3,once,TGTGCCAGCAGCTTACAGGGTGGGGCAGGGTCCAAGGAAGCTTTCTTT,CASSLQGGAGSKEAFF
TRBD1,TRBJ1-1,TRBV3-1/TRBV3-2,-,TGTGCCAGCAGCCAGCGACCGGGACAGGGGAAGTGTGTCACTGAAGCTTTCTTT,CASSQRPGQGKCVTEAFF
TRBD2,TRBJ2-7,TRBV5-1,-,TGCGCCAGCAGCCCGGAACGTAGCGGGTCGTACGAGCAGTACTTC,CASSPERSGSYEQYF
-,TRBJ1-1,TRBV28,-,TGTGCCAGCATGGGACTTTTGAACACTGAAGCTTTCTTT,CASMGLLNTEAFF
-,TRBJ2-5,TRBV19,-,TGTGCCAGTAGTATTGTCTATGAAGCGGTACAAGAGACCCAGTACTTC,CASSIVYEAVQETQYF
TRBD1,TRBJ1-5,TRBV6-5,-,TGTGCCAGCAGACAGGGGCGGGGGGTGGATCAGCCCCAGCATTTT,CASRQGRGVDQPQHF
TRBD2,TRBJ2-3,TRBV7-7,-,TGTGCTAGCAGCCCGTCCTCGGGACTAGCGGGGGGGTTGATGGAAACAGATACGCAGTATTTT,CASSPSSGLAGGLMETDTQYF
-,TRBJ1-1,TRBV5-6,-,TGTGCCAGCAGCTTGGACAGGGTGAACACTGAAGCTTTCTTT,CASSLDRVNTEAFF
TRBD1,TRBJ1-4,TRBV30,-,TGTGCCTGGAGTGGACAGGGGGCCTCGACTAATGAAAAACTGTTTTTT,CAWSGQGASTNEKLFF
TRBD2,TRBJ2-5,TRBV5-1,-,TGCGCCAGCTCCGGGGGAGGGCCGGGAGAGACCCAGTACTTC,CASSGGGPGETQYF
TRBD2,TRBJ2-3,TRBV18,-,TGTGCCAGCGTGAGCGGGAGGGCCACAGATACGCAGTATTTT,CASVSGRATDTQYF
-,TRBJ2-2,TRBV12-3/TRBV12-4,once,TGTGCCAGCACCCAGGGAAGCACCGGGGAGCTGTTTTTT,CASTQGSTGELFF
TRBD2,TRBJ2-2,TRBV27,-,TGTGCCAGCAGTTATAGGACAACCGGGACTAGCGCAACGAACACCGGGGAGCTGTTTTTT,CASSYRTTGTSATNTGELFF
-,TRBJ1-2,TRBV5-1,-,TGCGCCAGCAGCCCGGCGGGGGATAACTATGGCTACACCTTC,CASSPAGDNYGYTF
-,TRBJ2-5,TRBV3-1/TRBV3-2,-,TGTGCCAGCAGGGACAGTCAAGAGACCCAGTACTTC,CASRDSQETQYF
TRBD1,TRBJ1-6,TRBV19,-,TGTGCCAGTAGCTCGAGATCCGGGACAGGGAATTCACCCCTCCACTTT,CASSSRSGTGNSPLHF
TRBD2,TRBJ2-5,TRBV27,-,TGTGCCAGCAGTTTATTTGCCCAGACTAGCGGACAAGAGACCCAGTACTTC,CASSLFAQTSGQETQYF
-,TRBJ1-2,TRBV7-2,-,TGTGCCAGCAGCTTAGATGTCGGGTATGGCTACACCTTC,CASSLDVGYGYTF
-,TRBJ1-1,TRBV10-2,-,TGCGCCAGCACCCCAGCGGGGGGAAGGAACACTGAAGCTTTCTTT,CASTPAGGRNTEAFF
-,TRBJ1-1,TRBV11-2,-,TGTGCCAGCAGCTCTAGGGGAGGAGGTACTGAAGCTTTCTTT,CASSSRGGGTEAFF
TRBD1,TRBJ2-1,TRBV10-1,few,TGCGCCAGCAGTGAGCAGGGGGCGGGAAAAAATGAGCAGTTCTTC,CASSEQGAGKNEQFF
TRBD1,TRBJ2-3,TRBV29-1,-,TGCAGCGTTCTCGGTGGGGACAGGAGCTACACAGATACGCAGTATTTT,CSVLGGDRSYTDTQYF
TRBD2,TRBJ2-7,TRBV6-2/TRBV6-3,-,TGTGCCAGCAGTTACACAACCGGGACTAGCGAGTACGAGCAGTACTTC,CASSYTTGTSEYEQYF
TRBD1,TRBJ2-7,TRBV19,-,TGTGCCAGTAGTATGACAGGGACCTACGAGCAGTACTTC,CASSMTGTYEQYF
-,TRBJ2-1,TRBV5-1,-,TGCGCCAGCAGCGGCGACAATTCGGATGAGCAGTTCTTC,CASSGDNSDEQFF
TRBD1,TRBJ2-2,TRBV2,-,TGTGCCAGCACCCTAAGGACAGGACCGAACACCGGGGAGCTGTTTTTT,CASTLRTGPNTGELFF